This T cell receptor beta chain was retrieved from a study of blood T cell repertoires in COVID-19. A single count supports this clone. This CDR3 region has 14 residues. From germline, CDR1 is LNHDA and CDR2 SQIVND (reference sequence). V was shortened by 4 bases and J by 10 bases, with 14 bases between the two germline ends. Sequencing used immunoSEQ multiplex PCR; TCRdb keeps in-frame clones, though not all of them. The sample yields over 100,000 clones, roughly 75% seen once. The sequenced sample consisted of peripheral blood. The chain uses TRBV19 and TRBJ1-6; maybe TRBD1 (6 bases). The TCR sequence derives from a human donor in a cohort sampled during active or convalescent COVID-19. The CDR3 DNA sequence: TGTGCCAGTAGTAGCAGGGGTTGGGGATCACCCCTCCACTTT. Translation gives CASSSRGWGSPLHF.